This T cell receptor beta chain was identified in a study of blood T cell repertoires in COVID-19. In the study overall: Material from acute and convalescent COVID-19 was sourced from the United States, Italy and Spain.

In the source study's methods: Amplification of reference gene primers was used by the study to estimate nucleated cell counts. Measured with immunoSEQ multiplex PCR; TCRdb has only the in-frame clones, and not every one. V and J calls plus clone size are reproduced from that table; the DNA served to infer D and trimming. The sample holds about 160,000 clones, 92% seen once. The germline V gene encodes CDR1 MGHDK and CDR2 SYGVNS. The CDR3 has 15 amino acids. V shed 2 bases and J 5 bases; nucleotides not matched to a gene: 5. J is TRBJ1-1 and V is TRBV25-1, with 10 bases that match TRBD1. The clonotype was recovered from a young man with COVID-19, enrolled during active disease. Sequences were obtained from peripheral blood. This chain's CDR3 is CASSEPDRGPTEAFF. The CDR3 DNA reads TGTGCCAGCAGTGAACCCGACAGGGGGCCAACTGAAGCTTTCTTT.